This T cell receptor beta chain came from a study of regulatory T cells in long-lasting Graves disease. Study-level information: Over 5 years of antithyroid drugs with positive TSH receptor antibodies was taken to mean persistent Graves' disease.

Construction of TCR beta libraries relied on iRepertoire HTBI primers and on Arm-PCR targeting CDR3 regions. TCRdb independently ran MiXCR on the multiplex PCR reads; one entry per CDR3 protein. The sample consists of more than 300,000 distinct CDR3 sequences, approximately 25% of them appearing once. A note on this clonotype: Its specificity is not known.

Indicated time point: persistent/refractory GD, antithyroid drugs over 5 years with positive TRAb. PBMC RNA served as the TCR library source. Overall study results and limits: The study found TRBV28, TRBJ1-2 and TRBJ2-5 favored in persistent disease. Newly diagnosed patients shared 750 to 1,000 public clonotypes; persistent patients shared some 2,600.

Looked up from germline, CDR1 is GTSNPN and CDR2 is SVGIG (reference sequence). This CDR3 has 14 amino acids. Trimming stripped 1 base from V and 0 bases from J, with 7 bases between. The receptor comes from a woman aged 40 to 50 with Graves disease. The chain is built from TRBV30 and TRBJ1-5; D is unclear. This specimen consisted of peripheral blood mononuclear cells (PBMCs), obtained when the disease was refractory, from a patient treated with antithyroid drugs. CDR3 protein: CAWSERNSNQPQHF. CDR3 sequence (DNA): TGTGCCTGGAGTGAGAGGAATAGCAATCAGCCCCAGCATTTT.